This T cell receptor beta chain appears in the sequencing data of a study of blood T cell repertoires in COVID-19. Whole-study context: PBMCs, B-cell-depleted T cells, or T cells were the source of the cDNA or gDNA that made up the material.

Germline CDR1 MDHEN, CDR2 SYDVKM. The CDR3 is 13 amino acids. V gave up 7 bases and J gave up 9 bases; unmatched junction bases: 9. TCRdb keeps only in-frame clones here, not all; method: immunoSEQ multiplex PCR. The sample yields 350,000 to 450,000 clones, about 87% seen once. This chain joins TRBV28 and TRBJ2-1, with 7 bases matching TRBD1. The TCR sequence derives from a human donor in a cohort sampled during active COVID-19. Input material: peripheral blood. The CDR3 is CASIPTGMGEQFF. For the CDR3, the DNA is TGTGCCAGCATTCCGACAGGGATGGGTGAGCAGTTCTTC.